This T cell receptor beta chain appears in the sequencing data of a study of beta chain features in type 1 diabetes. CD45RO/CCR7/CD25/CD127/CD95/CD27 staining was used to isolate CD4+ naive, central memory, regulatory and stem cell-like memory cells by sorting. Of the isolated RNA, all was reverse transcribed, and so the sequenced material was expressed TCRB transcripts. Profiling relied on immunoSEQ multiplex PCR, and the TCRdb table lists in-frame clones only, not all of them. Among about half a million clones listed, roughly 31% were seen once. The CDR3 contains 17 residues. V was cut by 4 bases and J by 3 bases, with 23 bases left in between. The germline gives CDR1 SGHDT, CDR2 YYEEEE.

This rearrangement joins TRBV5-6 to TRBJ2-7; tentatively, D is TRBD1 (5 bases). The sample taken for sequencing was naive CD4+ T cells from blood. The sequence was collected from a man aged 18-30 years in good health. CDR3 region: CASSLPGAAGFIYEQYF. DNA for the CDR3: TGTGCCAGCAGCCTCCCCGGTGCGGCAGGGTTTATCTACGAGCAGTACTTC.